This T cell receptor beta chain stems from a study of beta chain features in type 1 diabetes. There are 13 residues in the CDR3. Germline V gene data show CDR1 as ENHRY and CDR2 as SYGVKD. Trimming took 4 bases from V and 3 from J, leaving 6 bases between them. Expressed TCRB transcripts got sequenced, as all isolated RNA was reverse transcribed. The assay was immunoSEQ multiplex PCR, and TCRdb's table has in-frame clones only and misses some. The top ten clones hold 1.3% of a sample with approximately 150,000 clones, less than 11% of them seen once. The origin of this receptor is a man younger than 35 in good health. The chain uses TRBV10-3 and TRBJ1-4; D remains ambiguous. Sample: naive CD4+ T cells from blood. Written as DNA, the CDR3 is TGTGCCATCAGTGCAGAGGCTAATGAAAAACTGTTTTTT. This sequence encodes CAISAEANEKLFF.